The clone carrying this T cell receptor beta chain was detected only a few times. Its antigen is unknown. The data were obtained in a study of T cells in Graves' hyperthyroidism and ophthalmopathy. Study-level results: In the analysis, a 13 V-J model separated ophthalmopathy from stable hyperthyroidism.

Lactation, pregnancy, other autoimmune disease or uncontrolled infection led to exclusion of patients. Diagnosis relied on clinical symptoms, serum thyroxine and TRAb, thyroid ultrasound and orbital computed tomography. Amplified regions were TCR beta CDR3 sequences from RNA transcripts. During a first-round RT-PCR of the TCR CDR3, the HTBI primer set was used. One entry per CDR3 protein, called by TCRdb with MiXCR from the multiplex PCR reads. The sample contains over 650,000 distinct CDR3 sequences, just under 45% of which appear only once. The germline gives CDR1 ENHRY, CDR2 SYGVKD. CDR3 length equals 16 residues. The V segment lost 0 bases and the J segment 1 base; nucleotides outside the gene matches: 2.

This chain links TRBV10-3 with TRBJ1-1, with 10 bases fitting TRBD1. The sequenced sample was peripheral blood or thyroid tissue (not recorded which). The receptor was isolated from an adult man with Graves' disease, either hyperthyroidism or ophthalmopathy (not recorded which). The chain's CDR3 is CAISESRDRGNTEAFF. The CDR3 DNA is TGTGCCATCAGTGAGTCCCGGGACAGGGGGAACACTGAAGCTTTCTTT.